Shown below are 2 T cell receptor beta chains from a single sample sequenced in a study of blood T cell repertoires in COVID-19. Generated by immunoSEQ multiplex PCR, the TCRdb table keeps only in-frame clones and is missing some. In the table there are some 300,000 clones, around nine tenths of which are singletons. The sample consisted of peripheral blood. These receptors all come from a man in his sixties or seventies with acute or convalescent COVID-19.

Written as DNA, the CDR3 is TGTGCCAGCAGGCTTGGCGGGTCTAGCACAGATACGCAGTATTTT. Translating it yields CASRLGGSSTDTQYF. V usage is TRBV3-1 (or the pseudogene TRBV3-2) and J usage is TRBJ2-3, with a weak D call TRBD2 (5 bases). Germline lookup yields CDR1 LGHDT and CDR2 YNNKEL (reference sequence). V dropped 6 bases and J dropped 0 bases, with 13 bases sitting between them. The CDR3 is made up of 15 amino acids.

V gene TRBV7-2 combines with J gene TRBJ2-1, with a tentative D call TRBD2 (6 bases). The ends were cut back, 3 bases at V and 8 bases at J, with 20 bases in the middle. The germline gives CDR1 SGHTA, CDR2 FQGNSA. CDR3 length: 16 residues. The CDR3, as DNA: TGTGCCAGCAGCTTCCCCGGGACTCCCATCAGAGATGAGCAGTTCTTC. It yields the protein CASSFPGTPIRDEQFF.